These 3 T cell receptor beta chains share one sample of origin, sequenced in a study of cytomegalovirus exposure and HLA in healthy donors (dated by TCRdb to the late 2010s). Library prep was done by the immunoSEQ multiplex PCR assay. For the multiplex PCR, a mixture combining 60 forward primers for TCR Vbeta segments and 13 reverse primers for TCR Jbeta segments was used. TCRdb limited this immuneACCESS table to in-frame rearrangements with V and J called. A share of clones is missing; checked studies link under half to unresolved V genes, and the rest is unexplained. The table kept for this sample lists 20,000 or so clones. Around a fifth of the sample is taken by the ten largest. Sequencing used PBMCs. The origin of the receptors is a man aged 55 to 70 in good health and CMV-seropositive.

The rearrangement links TRBV6-1 to TRBJ1-1; D ambiguous. V lost 2 bases and J lost 0, with 10 bases in between. CDR1 is MNHNS, CDR2 SASEGT, per germline. The CDR3 is made up of 15 amino acids. In DNA form, the CDR3 reads TGTGCCAGCAGTGAAAATAGGAGGATGAACACTGAAGCTTTCTTT. It yields the protein CASSENRRMNTEAFF.

CDR3 bases: TGTGCCACCGCGGGGGGGCTCGGGAATCAGCCCCAGCATTTT. Amino acid sequence: CATAGGLGNQPQHF. J is TRBJ1-5 and V is TRBV6-6, with D tentatively TRBD1 (6 bases). The V gene's germline CDR1 is MNHNY and CDR2 SVGAGI (reference sequence). V was shortened by 10 bases and J by 4 bases, with 17 bases between the two germline ends. This CDR3 comprises 14 residues.

The chain joins TRBV10-3 to TRBJ2-3, with TRBD2 matching 9 bases. Trimming took 7 bases from V and 4 from J; bases not matched to a gene: 6. Germline V gene data show CDR1 as ENHRY and CDR2 as SYGVKD. The length of the CDR3 is 14 residues. CDR3 DNA sequence: TGTGCCATCAAAGGACTAGCGACAGCAGATACGCAGTATTTT. Translation: CAIKGLATADTQYF.